These 15 T cell receptor beta chains share one sample of origin, sequenced in a study of CD8 T cells in ankylosing spondylitis. Whole-study findings and limits: Several highly homologous variants formed a TCR beta motif that appeared characteristic of ankylosing spondylitis blood.

No cognate antigen is known for these TCRs. Each CDR3 protein gets one entry after TCRdb re-called the 5' RACE reads with MiXCR. The sample yields around 890,000 distinct CDR3 sequences, 12% seen once. Sequencing used blood, either unsorted or a sorted T cell fraction (not recorded which). All receptors derive from a male donor with ankylosing spondylitis.

The chain carries TRBV7-2 and TRBJ2-7; tentatively, D is TRBD2 (6 bases). The CDR3 sequence is 13 residues long. Trimming took 5 bases from V and 3 from J, leaving 11 bases between them. Germline-derived CDR1 and CDR2 are SGHTA and FQGNSA. Written as DNA, the CDR3 is TGTGCCAGCAGCAGACTAGTAGGCTACGAGCAGTACTTC. This gives the protein CASSRLVGYEQYF.

The chain recombines TRBV6-1 with TRBJ2-1, with a possible D match to TRBD1 (6 bases). The CDR3 covers 15 residues. V lost 5 bases and J lost 9, with 20 bases in between. CDR1 is MNHNS and CDR2 is SASEGT in the germline V gene. CDR3 nucleotide sequence: TGTGCCAGCAGTATGACAGGCGCAGGGGACGGTGAGCAGTTCTTC. Translation: CASSMTGAGDGEQFF.

The chain recombines TRBV4-2 with TRBJ1-1; 10 bases fit TRBD1. Germline values: CDR1 LGHNA, CDR2 YNFKEQ. The CDR3 contains 17 residues. The V and J ends lost 1 base and 1 base, in that order; junction bases with no gene match: 6. Written as DNA, the CDR3 is TGTGCCAGCAGCCAAGCGATCCGGACAGGGGGGAACACTGAAGCTTTCTTT. This sequence encodes CASSQAIRTGGNTEAFF.

This clonotype occurred a few times. This chain connects TRBV20-1 to TRBJ2-5; a weak D match, TRBD2 (6 bases). V was pared by 6 bases and J by 2 bases, with 16 bases between. The CDR3 spans 14 residues. From germline, CDR1 is DFQATT and CDR2 SNEGSKA (reference sequence). The CDR3, as DNA: TGCAGTGCGGGACGACGGCTAGCGCAAGAGACCCAGTACTTC. Residues: CSAGRRLAQETQYF.

The chain combines TRBV4-3 with TRBJ2-7, with D possibly TRBD1 on 9 matching bases. V was shortened by 1 base and J by 7 bases, with 17 bases between the two germline ends. Germline CDR1 reads LGHNA; CDR2 reads YSLEER. The CDR3 has 15 amino acids. The CDR3 DNA reads TGCGCCAGCAGCCAAGCAGGACAGGGGACTAGGGAGCAGTACTTC. Its protein is CASSQAGQGTREQYF.

The sample holds a few counts of this clonotype. V usage is TRBV7-2 and J usage is TRBJ2-7; 7 nucleotides align to TRBD2. Germline trimming cut 5 bases from V and 6 bases from J; bases unmatched to any gene: 19. Germline V CDR1 and CDR2: SGHTA, FQGNSA. This CDR3 region has 17 residues. The CDR3 DNA is TGTGCCAGCAGCCCCCTGAGGAGCTCCGGGAGGAAGGGCGAGCAGTACTTC. The encoded protein is CASSPLRSSGRKGEQYF.

For the CDR3, the DNA is TGTGCCAGCAGTCCCGGCCAGCGGGGGGGCCTTGGCGGGGAGCTGTTTTTT. It is translated as CASSPGQRGGLGGELFF. The rearrangement uses TRBV12-3 or TRBV12-4 and TRBJ2-2, with 10 bases that match TRBD2. This CDR3 comprises 17 residues. With V trimmed by 5 bases and J by 7 bases, 13 bases remained unmatched.

The gene calls are TRBV7-8 and TRBJ1-1; D is undetermined. Germline V gene lookup returns CDR1 SGHVS and CDR2 FQNEAQ. V was shortened by 4 bases and J by 5 bases, with 14 bases between the two germline ends. CDR3 length: 14 residues. CDR3: CASSSIIGRTEAFF. In DNA form, the CDR3 reads TGTGCCAGCAGCTCTATCATAGGACGTACTGAAGCTTTCTTT.

The chain uses TRBV24-1 and TRBJ2-5, with TRBD1 matching over 7 bases. The CDR3 is 16 residues long. Germline V gives CDR1 KGHDR, CDR2 SFDVKD. Trimming at V came to 1 base and at J to 3 bases, leaving 7 bases not matched to a gene. CDR3 protein: CATSDFKHRGEETQYF. The DNA for the CDR3 is TGTGCCACCAGTGATTTTAAACACAGGGGCGAAGAGACCCAGTACTTC.

This clonotype has more than one count but fewer than ten. The rearrangement joins TRBV6-5 to TRBJ2-7, with 10 nucleotides matching TRBD2. Germline assignment: CDR1 MNHEY and CDR2 SVGAGI. J lost 3 bases, V lost 0 bases, and 8 bases had no gene match. The CDR3 is 17 amino acids. The CDR3 region is CASSYSSFLAGGYEQYF. CDR3 nucleotides: TGTGCCAGCAGTTACTCGAGTTTTTTAGCGGGGGGCTACGAGCAGTACTTC.

The chain uses TRBV6-2 or TRBV6-3 and TRBJ2-7; 10 nucleotides match TRBD2. The CDR3 length is 15 residues. V lost 2 bases, J lost 2 bases, and 3 bases stayed unmatched. Germline V gives CDR1 MNHEY, CDR2 SVGEGT. CDR3: CASSYQAGGPYEQYF. The CDR3 nucleotides are TGTGCCAGCAGTTACCAAGCGGGAGGGCCCTACGAGCAGTACTTC.

This clonotype turned up a few times. CDR3 sequence reads: CSARGGAGSYNEQFF. The CDR3 DNA reads as TGCAGTGCTAGGGGGGGGGCAGGGTCCTACAATGAGCAGTTCTTC. The V gene is TRBV20-1, the J gene TRBJ2-1; D might be TRBD2 (7 bases). Trimming removed 3 bases at V and 1 base at J, with 13 bases between. This CDR3 contains 15 residues. Germline CDR1 is DFQATT and CDR2 is SNEGSKA (reference sequence).

The chain is built from TRBV10-3 and TRBJ2-1, with 9 bases lining up with TRBD1. After removal of 1 base from V and 5 bases from J, the junction contained 15 bases not matched to a gene. The CDR3 contains 19 residues. Germline values: CDR1 ENHRY, CDR2 SYGVKD. CDR3 sequence (DNA): TGTGCCATCAGTGAGTATATAATTGTCGGACAGGGGATGAACAATGAGCAGTTCTTC. Its translation is CAISEYIIVGQGMNNEQFF.

This clonotype has more than one count but fewer than ten. The chain links TRBV27 to TRBJ2-6, with D uncertain. V was shortened by 7 bases and J by 2 bases, with 12 bases between the two germline ends. The CDR3 covers 15 residues. The germline V gene encodes CDR1 MNHEY and CDR2 SMNVEV (reference sequence). In DNA form, the CDR3 reads TGTGCCAGCAAGGTTGGGTCGGCTGGGGCCAACGTCCTGACTTTC. This encodes CASKVGSAGANVLTF.

The genes are TRBV18 and TRBJ2-3; TRBD1 matches at 9 bases. The germline V gene has CDR1 KGHSH and CDR2 LQKENI. The V segment lost 6 bases and the J segment 3 bases; nucleotides outside the gene matches: 7. The CDR3 totals 15 residues. DNA of the CDR3: TGTGCCAGCTCGACAGGACAGGGGTGGACAGATACGCAGTATTTT. Amino acid sequence: CASSTGQGWTDTQYF.